This T cell receptor (beta chain) was recorded in a study of blood T cell repertoires in COVID-19. Study overall: Samples taken during acute and convalescent COVID-19 were collected in the United States, Italy and Spain.

This CDR3 has 12 amino acids. Germline CDR1 SNHLY, CDR2 FYNNEI. V lost 6 bases, J lost 5 bases, and 7 bases lay in between. In the authors' methods: Using reference gene primer amplification, nucleated cell counts were estimated. Sequencing was performed with immunoSEQ multiplex PCR; in TCRdb, only in-frame clones are kept and a portion is missing. That table is the source of V, J and clone size, and D and trimming were worked out from the DNA. The sample carries 200,000 to 250,000 clones, 85% to 90% recorded once. Sequences were obtained from peripheral blood. This sequence joins TRBV2 and TRBJ1-4; unclear D gene. This sequence was found in a man aged 60 to 69 with acute or convalescent COVID-19. The CDR3: CASRDSNEKLFF. The CDR3 DNA reads as TGTGCCAGCAGGGACTCCAATGAAAAACTGTTTTTT. The variable domain in full, with the rest retrieved from reference TRBV2 and TRBJ1-4, is EPEVTQTPSHQVTQMGQEVILRCVPISNHLYFYWYRQILGQKVEFLVSFYNNEISEKSEIFDDQFSVERPDGSNFTLKIRSTKLEDSAMYFCASRDSNEKLFFGSGTQLSVL.